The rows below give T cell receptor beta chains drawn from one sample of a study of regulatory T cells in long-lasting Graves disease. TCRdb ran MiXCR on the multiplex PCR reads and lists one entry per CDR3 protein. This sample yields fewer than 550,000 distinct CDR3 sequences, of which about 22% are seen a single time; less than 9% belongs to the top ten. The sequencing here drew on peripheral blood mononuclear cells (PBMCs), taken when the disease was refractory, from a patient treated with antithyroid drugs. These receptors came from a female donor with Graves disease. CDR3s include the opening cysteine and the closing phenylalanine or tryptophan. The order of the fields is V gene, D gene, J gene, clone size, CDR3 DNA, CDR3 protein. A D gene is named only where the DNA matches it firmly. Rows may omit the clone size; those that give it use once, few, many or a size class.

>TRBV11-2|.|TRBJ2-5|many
TGTGCCAGCAGCTTAGGTCCGGGGGAGACCCAGTACTTC
CASSLGPGETQYF
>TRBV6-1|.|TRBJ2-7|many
TGTGCCGCATCGCGTGCCTACGAGCAGTACTTC
CAASRAYEQYF
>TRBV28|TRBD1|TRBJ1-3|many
TGTGCCAGCTCCACAGGGGGCGCGGGAGGAAACACCATATATTTT
CASSTGGAGGNTIYF
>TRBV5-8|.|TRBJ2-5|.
TGTGCCAGCAGCTCTCACCGCGATCAAGAGACCCAGTACTTC
CASSSHRDQETQYF
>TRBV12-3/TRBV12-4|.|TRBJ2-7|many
TGTGCCAGCAGTTCCTATCAGGGACAAAACTACGAGCAGTACTTC
CASSSYQGQNYEQYF
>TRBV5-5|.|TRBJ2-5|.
TGTGCCAGCAGCCCGGGTTCGAGGGAGACCCAGTACTTC
CASSPGSRETQYF
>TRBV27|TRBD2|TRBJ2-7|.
TGTGCCAGCAGTCGGACTAGCGGGAGTAGGTTCGACGAGCAGTACTTC
CASSRTSGSRFDEQYF
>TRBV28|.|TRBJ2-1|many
TGTGCCAGCACCAAAAGCTCCTACAATGAGCAGTTCTTC
CASTKSSYNEQFF
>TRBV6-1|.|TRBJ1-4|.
TGTGCCAGCAGTACCGGGACGGCTGAAAAACTGTTTTTT
CASSTGTAEKLFF
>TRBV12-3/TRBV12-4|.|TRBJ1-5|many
TGTGCCAGCCAAGGGCCGTCCAATCAGCCCCAGCATTTT
CASQGPSNQPQHF
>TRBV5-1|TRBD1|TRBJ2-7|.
TGCGCCAGCAGCTACGGGGACAGCACGGGGGAGCAGTACTTC
CASSYGDSTGEQYF
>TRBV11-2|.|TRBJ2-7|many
TGTGCCAGCAGCTTAAGTGATGGGGGCGAGCAGTACTTC
CASSLSDGGEQYF
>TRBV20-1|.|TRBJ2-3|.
TGCAGTGCTAGAGGCCCGCTGGGGAGCACAGATACGCAGTATTTT
CSARGPLGSTDTQYF
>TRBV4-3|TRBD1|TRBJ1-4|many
TGTGCCAGCAGCCACGGGACAGGCACTAATGAAAAACTGTTTTTT
CASSHGTGTNEKLFF
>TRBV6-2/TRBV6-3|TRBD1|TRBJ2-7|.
TGTGCCAGCAGTTACAAATTAGGGACAGGGGTCCACGAGCAGTATTTC
CASSYKLGTGVHEQYF
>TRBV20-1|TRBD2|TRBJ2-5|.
TGCAGTGCCGGACTAGCGGGGGGATTGCAGGAGACCCAGTACTTC
CSAGLAGGLQETQYF
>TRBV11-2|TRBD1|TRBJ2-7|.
TGTGCCAGCAGCGCCTTGGACAGGGCCCACGAGCAGTACTTC
CASSALDRAHEQYF
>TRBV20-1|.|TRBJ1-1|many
TGCAGTGCTAAGGAGGGGTCAGTAGCTGAAGCTTTCTTT
CSAKEGSVAEAFF
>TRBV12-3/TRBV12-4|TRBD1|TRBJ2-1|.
TGTGCCAGCAACCTCAGACAGGGTATAGACAATGAGCAGTTCTTC
CASNLRQGIDNEQFF
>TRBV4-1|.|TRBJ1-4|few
TGCGCCAGCAGCCAATTACAGGAAAAACTGTTTTTT
CASSQLQEKLFF
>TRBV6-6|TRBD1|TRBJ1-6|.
TGTGCCAGCAGTTACTCGGACAGGGGAGCCGATCCACCCCTCCACTTT
CASSYSDRGADPPLHF
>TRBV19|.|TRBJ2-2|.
TGTGCCAGTAAACTACCTCGGGACACCGGGGAGCTGTTTTTT
CASKLPRDTGELFF
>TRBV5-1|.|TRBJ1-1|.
TGCGCCAGCAGCTTGCATGGGGAGAACACTGAAGCTTTCTTT
CASSLHGENTEAFF
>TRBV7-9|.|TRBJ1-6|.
TGTGCCAGCAGCCTGGGACGGACGTTTAATTCACCCCTCCACTTT
CASSLGRTFNSPLHF
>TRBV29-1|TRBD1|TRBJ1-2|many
TGCAGCGGGATGGGGACAGCCTATGGCTACACCTTC
CSGMGTAYGYTF
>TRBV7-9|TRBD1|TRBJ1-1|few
TGTGCCAGCACAACAGGGGGCCATGAGGGGACTGAAGCTTTCTTT
CASTTGGHEGTEAFF
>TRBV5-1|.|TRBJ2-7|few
TGCGCCAGCAGCGTCAGTACCTACGAGCAGTACTTC
CASSVSTYEQYF
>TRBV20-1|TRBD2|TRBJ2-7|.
TGCAGTGCCATTCAGGGTAGCGGGGGGCTCCTGTACGAGCAGTACTTC
CSAIQGSGGLLYEQYF
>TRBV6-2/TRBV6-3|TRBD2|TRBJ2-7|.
TGTGCCAGCAGTTCTCGACTAGCGGGCCGTTCCTACGAGCAGTACTTC
CASSSRLAGRSYEQYF
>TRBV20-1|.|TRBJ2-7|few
TGCAGTGCTCGCAGGATTTTGGCCTACGAGCAGTACTTC
CSARRILAYEQYF
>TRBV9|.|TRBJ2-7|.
TGTGCCAGCAGCCCTAACAGGGCCACGAGCTCCTACGAGCAGTACTTC
CASSPNRATSSYEQYF
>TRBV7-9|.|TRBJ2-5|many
TGTGCCAGCAGCTTAGTCCCGAACGGGCAAGAGACCCAGTACTTC
CASSLVPNGQETQYF
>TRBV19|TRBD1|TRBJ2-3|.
TGTGCCAGTAGTATAACGGGACAGGGAGCAGATACGCAGTATTTT
CASSITGQGADTQYF
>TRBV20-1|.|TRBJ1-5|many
TGCAGTGCTAGTGGTACAGCAAATCAGCCCCAGCATTTT
CSASGTANQPQHF
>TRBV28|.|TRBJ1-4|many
TGTGCCAGCAGTTTAAGGTGGGGCAGGCTCGCAACTAATGAAAAACTGTTTTTT
CASSLRWGRLATNEKLFF
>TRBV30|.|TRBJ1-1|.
TGTGCCTGGAGTGTCCTCGACGACACTGAAGCTTTCTTT
CAWSVLDDTEAFF
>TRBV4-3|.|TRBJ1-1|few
TGCGCCAGCAGCTCTCAACAGGACTACACTGAAGCTTTCTTT
CASSSQQDYTEAFF
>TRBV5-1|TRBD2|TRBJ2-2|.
TGCGCCAGCAGCTCCGGGACTAGCGTTGGCTCCGGGGAGCTGTTTTTT
CASSSGTSVGSGELFF
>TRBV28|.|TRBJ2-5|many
TGTGCCAGCAGTCCTCTGGGGGCGAGGGAAGAGACCCAGTACTTC
CASSPLGAREETQYF
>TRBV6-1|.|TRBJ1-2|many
TGTGCCAGCAGTGAAGAGGCAGGCTATGGCTACACCTTC
CASSEEAGYGYTF